The sequence of this T cell receptor beta chain was determined in a study of T cell responses to AZD1222 COVID-19 vaccine. Findings and limits, study-wide: The donors showed a predominance of white British ancestry and of females, with possible underestimation of clonal diversity.

This clone was picked up a small number of times. Antigen: not known. The method was immunoSEQ multiplex PCR; TCRdb's version includes in-frame clones alone and lacks a portion of them. Here the sample spans approximately 130,000 clones, 75% to 85% being singletons. Trimming removed 1 base from V and 4 bases from J, with 10 bases in between. The CDR3 runs 14 residues. The germline CDR1 and CDR2 sequences are SGHTA and FQGNSA. This specimen consisted of peripheral blood, obtained 28 days after the second AZD1222 dose. The chain couples TRBV7-2 to TRBJ1-2, with D possibly TRBD1 on 6 matching bases. The receptor was isolated from an adult who received the AZD1222 COVID-19 vaccine. CDR3 sequence (DNA): TGTGCCAGCAGCTTAGGAGGACAGACCTATGGCTACACCTTC. This gives the protein CASSLGGQTYGYTF.